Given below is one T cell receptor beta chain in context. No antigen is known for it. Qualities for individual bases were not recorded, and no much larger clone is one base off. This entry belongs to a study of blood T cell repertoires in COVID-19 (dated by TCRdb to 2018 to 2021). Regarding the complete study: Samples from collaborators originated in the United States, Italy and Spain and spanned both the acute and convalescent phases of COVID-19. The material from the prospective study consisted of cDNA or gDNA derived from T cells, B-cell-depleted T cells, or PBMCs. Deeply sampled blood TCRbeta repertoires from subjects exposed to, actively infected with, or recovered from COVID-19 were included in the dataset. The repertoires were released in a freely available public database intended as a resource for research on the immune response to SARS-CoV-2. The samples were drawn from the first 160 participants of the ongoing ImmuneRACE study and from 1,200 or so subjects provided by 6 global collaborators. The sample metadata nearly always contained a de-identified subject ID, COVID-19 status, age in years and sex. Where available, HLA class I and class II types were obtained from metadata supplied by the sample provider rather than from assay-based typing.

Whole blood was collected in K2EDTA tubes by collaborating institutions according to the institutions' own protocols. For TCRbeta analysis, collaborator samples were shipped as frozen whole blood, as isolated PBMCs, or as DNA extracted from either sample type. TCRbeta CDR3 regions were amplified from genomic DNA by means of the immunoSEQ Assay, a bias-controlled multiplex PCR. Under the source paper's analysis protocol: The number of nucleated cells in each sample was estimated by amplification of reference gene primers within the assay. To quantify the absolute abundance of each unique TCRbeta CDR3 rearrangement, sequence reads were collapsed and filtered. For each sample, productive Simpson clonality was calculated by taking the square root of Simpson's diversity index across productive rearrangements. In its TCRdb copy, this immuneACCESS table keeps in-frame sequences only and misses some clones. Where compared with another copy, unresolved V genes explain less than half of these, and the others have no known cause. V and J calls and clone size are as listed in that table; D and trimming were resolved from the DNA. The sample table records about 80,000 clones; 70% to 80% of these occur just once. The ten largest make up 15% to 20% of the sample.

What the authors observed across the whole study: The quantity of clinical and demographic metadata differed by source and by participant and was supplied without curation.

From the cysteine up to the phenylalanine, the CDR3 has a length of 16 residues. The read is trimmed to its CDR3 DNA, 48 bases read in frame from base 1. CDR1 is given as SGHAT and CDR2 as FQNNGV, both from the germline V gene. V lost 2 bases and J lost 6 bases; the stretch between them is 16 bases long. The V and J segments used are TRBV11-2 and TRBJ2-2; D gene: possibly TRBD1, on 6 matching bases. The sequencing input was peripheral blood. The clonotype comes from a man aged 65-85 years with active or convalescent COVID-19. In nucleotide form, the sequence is TGTGCCAGCAGCTTAACAACCGGGACAATCTCCGGGGAGCTGTTTTTT. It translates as CASSLTTGTISGELFF.